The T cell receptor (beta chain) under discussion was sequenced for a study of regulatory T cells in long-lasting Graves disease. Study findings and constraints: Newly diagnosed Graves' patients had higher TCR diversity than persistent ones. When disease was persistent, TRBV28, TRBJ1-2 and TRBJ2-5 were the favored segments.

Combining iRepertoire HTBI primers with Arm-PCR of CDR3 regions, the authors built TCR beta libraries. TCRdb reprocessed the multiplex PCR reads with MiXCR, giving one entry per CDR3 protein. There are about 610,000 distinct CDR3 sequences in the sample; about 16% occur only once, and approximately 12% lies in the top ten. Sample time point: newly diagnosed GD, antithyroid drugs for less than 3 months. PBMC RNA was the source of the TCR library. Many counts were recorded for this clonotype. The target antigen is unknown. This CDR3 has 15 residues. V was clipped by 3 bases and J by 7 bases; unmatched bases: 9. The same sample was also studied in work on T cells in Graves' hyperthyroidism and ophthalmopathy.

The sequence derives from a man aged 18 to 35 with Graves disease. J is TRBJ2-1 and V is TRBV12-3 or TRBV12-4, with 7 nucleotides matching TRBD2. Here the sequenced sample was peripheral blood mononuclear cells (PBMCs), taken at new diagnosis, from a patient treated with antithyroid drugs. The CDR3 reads CASSFGGEGRNEQFF. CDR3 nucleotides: TGTGCCAGCAGTTTTGGAGGGGAGGGGCGGAATGAGCAGTTCTTC.